This T cell receptor beta chain comes out of a study of cytomegalovirus exposure and HLA in healthy donors. Despite likely unrecorded immune exposures, the donors were nominally healthy at the time of sampling. About this clone: Its target is unknown.

Study observations and caveats: Among donors in an Asian-associated ancestry cluster, a later analysis reportedly found fewer N-insertions than the roughly 700-donor mean. A few CMV-associated chains were confirmed in vitro to be specific for CMV antigens. The authors excluded some V segments, including TRBV6-2 and TRBV6-3, as indistinguishable.

PCR amplification relied on 60 Vbeta primers (plus 13 Jbeta primers). Sequencing was performed with immunoSEQ multiplex PCR; in TCRdb, only in-frame clones are kept and a portion is missing. The sample lists roughly 120,000 clones; over 75% were seen once. The CDR3 loop spans 13 amino acids. V lost 3 bases, J lost 4 bases, and 8 bases lay in between. Looked up from germline, CDR1 is MDHEN and CDR2 is SYDVKM. This receptor was taken from a man in his late teens or twenties in good health and CMV-seropositive. Sequenced: PBMCs. The chain couples TRBV28 to TRBJ2-3; D possibly corresponds to TRBD2 (5 bases). The CDR3, as DNA: TGTGCCAGCAGTTTGAGGGTATCAGATACGCAGTATTTT. Translating it yields CASSLRVSDTQYF. The variable domain in full, completed from reference TRBV28 and TRBJ2-3, reads DVKVTQSSRYLVKRTGEKVFLECVQDMDHENMFWYRQDPGLGLRLIYFSYDVKMKEKGDIPEGYSVSREKKERFSLILESASTNQTSMYLCASSLRVSDTQYFGPGTRLTVL.